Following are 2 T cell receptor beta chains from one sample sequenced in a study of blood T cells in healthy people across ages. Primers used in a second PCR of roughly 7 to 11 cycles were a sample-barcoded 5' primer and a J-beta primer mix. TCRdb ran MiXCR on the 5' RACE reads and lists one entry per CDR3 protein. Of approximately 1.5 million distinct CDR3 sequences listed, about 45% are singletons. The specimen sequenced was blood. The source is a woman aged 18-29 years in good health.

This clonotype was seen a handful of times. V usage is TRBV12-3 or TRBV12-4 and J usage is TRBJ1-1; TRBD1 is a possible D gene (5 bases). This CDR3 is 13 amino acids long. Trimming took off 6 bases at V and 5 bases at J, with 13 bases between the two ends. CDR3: CASRREEGTEAFF. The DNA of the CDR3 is TGTGCCAGCAGGCGGGAGGAGGGGACTGAAGCTTTCTTT.

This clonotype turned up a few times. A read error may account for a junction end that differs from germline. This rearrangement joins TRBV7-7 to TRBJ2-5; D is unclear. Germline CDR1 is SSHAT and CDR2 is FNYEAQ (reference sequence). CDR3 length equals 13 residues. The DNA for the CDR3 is TGTGCTAGCAGCCGGGCTACGGTGGAGACCCAGTACTTC. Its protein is CASSRATVETQYF.